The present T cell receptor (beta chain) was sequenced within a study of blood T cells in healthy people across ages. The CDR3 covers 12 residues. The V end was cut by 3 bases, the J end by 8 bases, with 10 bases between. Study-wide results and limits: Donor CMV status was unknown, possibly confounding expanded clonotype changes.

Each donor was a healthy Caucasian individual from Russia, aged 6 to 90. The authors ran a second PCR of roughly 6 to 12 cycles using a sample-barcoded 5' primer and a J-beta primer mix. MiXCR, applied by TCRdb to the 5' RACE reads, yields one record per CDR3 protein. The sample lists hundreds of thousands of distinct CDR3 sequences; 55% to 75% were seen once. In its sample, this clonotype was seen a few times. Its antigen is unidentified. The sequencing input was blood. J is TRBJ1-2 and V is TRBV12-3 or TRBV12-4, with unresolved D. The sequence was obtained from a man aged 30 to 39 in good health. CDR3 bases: TGTGCCAGCAGTTTGGCCGGTCGAGGCTACACCTTC. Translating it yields CASSLAGRGYTF.